This T cell receptor beta chain was recorded in a study of cytomegalovirus exposure and HLA in healthy donors. Study-wide findings and caveats: Researchers counted about 150 TCR beta chains as cytomegalovirus-associated. The study assumed roughly uniform donor sequencing depth for presence/absence analyses.

Amplification used 60 Vbeta primers and 13 Jbeta primers. Method: immunoSEQ multiplex PCR; TCRdb's copy keeps in-frame clones and lacks some. The repertoire holds around 160,000 clones, with approximately 78% as singletons. From germline, CDR1 is MGHRA and CDR2 YSYEKL. The CDR3 is made up of 16 amino acids. As regards this clone: Its specificity is unknown. A read error may account for a junction end that differs from germline.

Material for sequencing was PBMCs. The chain joins TRBV4-1 to TRBJ2-6; perhaps TRBD1 as D (5 bases). This clonotype was obtained from a male donor in good health and CMV-seropositive. The CDR3 reads CASSQDEASGANGLTF. CDR3 in DNA: TGCGCCAGCAGCCAAGATGAAGCCTCTGGGGCCAACGGCCTGACTTTC.